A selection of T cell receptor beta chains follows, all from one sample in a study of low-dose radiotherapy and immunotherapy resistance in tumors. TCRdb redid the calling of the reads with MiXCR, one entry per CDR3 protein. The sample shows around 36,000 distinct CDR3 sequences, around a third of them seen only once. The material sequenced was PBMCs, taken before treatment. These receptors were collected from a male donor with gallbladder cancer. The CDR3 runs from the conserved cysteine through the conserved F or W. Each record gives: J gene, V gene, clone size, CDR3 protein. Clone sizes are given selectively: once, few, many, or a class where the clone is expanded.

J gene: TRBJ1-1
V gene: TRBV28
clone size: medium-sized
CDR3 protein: CASSSGTVNTEAFF

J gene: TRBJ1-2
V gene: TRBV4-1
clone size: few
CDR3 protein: CASSQGSRVANYGYTF

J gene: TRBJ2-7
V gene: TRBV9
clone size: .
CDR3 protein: CASSGSPTGYYEQYF

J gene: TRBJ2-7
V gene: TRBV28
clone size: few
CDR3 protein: CASSSSGNPSYEQYF

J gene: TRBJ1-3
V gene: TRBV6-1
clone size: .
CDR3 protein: CASSERRVISSGNTIYF

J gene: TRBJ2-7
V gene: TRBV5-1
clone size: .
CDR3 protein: CASSLQTSGRGRYEQYF

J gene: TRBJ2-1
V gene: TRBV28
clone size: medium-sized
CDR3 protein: CASSRLAGGFNSYNEQFF

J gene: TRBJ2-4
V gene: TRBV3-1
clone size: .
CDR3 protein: CASSPRTSEAKNIQYF

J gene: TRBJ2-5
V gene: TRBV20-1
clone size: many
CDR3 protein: CSPGRTAETQYF

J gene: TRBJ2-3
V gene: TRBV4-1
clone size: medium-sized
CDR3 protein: CASSQGPVADTQYF

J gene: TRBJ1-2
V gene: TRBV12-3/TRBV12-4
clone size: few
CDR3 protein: CASSTGQGGGGYGYTF

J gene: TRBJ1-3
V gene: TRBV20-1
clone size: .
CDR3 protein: CSAYDSSGNTIYF

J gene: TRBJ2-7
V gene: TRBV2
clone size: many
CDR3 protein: CASSAAGIGEQYF

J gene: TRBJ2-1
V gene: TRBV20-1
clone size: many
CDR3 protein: CSASGEGLLYNEQFF

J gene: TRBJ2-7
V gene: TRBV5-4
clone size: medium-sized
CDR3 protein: CASSPGTGRYEQYF

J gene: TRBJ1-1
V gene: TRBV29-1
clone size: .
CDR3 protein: CSVEEQWNTEAFF

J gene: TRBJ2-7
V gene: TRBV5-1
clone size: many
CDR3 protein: CASSLEWTGAYEQYF

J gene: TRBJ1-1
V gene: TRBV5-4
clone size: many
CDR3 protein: CASSLAQGEAFF

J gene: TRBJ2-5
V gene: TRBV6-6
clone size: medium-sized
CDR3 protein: CASSYLFRQETQYF

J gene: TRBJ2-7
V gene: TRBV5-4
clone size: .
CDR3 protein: CASSFRDRGYEQYF

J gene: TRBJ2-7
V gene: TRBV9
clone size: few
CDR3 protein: CASSVRDEQYF

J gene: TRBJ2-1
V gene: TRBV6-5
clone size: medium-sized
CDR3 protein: CASSSGGSYNEQFF

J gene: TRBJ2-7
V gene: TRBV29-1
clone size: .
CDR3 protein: CSVRGGGISYEQYF

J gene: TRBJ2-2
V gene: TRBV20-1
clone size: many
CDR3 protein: CSAMAGLGELFF

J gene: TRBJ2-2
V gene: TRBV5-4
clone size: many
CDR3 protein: CASSNYGTPGELFF

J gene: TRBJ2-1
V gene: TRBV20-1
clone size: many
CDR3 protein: CSATPSSGSYNEQFF